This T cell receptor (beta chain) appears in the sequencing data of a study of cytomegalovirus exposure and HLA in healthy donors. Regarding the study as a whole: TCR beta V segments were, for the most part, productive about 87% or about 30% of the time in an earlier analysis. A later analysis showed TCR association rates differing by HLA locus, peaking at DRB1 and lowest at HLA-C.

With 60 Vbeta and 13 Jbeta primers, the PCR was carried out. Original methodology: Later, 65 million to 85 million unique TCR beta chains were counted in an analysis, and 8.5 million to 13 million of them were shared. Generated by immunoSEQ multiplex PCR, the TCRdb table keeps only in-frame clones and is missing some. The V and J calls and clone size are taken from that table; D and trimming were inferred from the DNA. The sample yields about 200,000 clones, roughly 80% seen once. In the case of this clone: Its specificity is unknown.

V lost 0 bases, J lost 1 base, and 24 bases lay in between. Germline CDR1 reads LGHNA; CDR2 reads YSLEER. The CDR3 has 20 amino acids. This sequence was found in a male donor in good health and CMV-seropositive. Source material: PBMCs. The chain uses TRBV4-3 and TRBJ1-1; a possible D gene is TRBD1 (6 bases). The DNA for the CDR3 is TGCGCCAGCAGCCAAGATCTTAAAGGACAGCACTTTAAAAAGAACACTGAAGCTTTCTTT. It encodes CASSQDLKGQHFKKNTEAFF.